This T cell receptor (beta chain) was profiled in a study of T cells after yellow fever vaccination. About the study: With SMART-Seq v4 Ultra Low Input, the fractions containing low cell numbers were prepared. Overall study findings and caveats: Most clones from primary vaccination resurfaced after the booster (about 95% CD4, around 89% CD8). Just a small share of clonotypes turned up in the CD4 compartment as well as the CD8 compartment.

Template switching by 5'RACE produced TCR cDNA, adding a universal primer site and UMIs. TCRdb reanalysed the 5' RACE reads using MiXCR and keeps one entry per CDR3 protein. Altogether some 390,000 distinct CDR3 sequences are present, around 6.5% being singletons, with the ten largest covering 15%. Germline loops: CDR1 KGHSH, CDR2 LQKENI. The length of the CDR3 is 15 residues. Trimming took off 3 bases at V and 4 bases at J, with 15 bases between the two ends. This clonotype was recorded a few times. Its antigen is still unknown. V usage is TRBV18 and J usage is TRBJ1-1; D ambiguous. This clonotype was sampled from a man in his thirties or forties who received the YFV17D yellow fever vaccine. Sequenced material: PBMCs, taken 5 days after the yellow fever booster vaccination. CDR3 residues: CASSPRPSSGTEAFF. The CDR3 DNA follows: TGTGCCAGCTCACCGAGGCCGAGCTCAGGCACTGAAGCTTTCTTT.